The clone carrying this T cell receptor beta chain was seen a single time. Its antigen is still unknown. Trimming at V came to 6 bases and at J to 4 bases, leaving 8 bases not matched to a gene. Per the germline V gene, CDR1 is MDHEN and CDR2 is SYDVKM. The CDR3 extends over 14 amino acids. Vbeta (60) and Jbeta (13) primers were used in the PCR. Some clones are missing from TCRdb's copy, which holds only in-frame ones; the method was immunoSEQ multiplex PCR. The sample carries 150,000 or so clones, nearly 80% recorded once. The source of the sample is a study of cytomegalovirus exposure and HLA in healthy donors. Study information: Among the approximately 420 donors who were genotyped, approximately 76% fell in the genetic ancestry cluster that is associated with self-reported Caucasian donors.

Overall study results and limits: Across donors, most TCRs were seen rarely, yet some public ones were widespread.

The source material was PBMCs. The chain links TRBV28 to TRBJ2-7; 8 bases are shared with TRBD2. This clonotype was obtained from a man in his forties in good health and CMV-seropositive. CDR3 nucleotides: TGTGCCAGCAGGCCGTGGAGCGGGAGTTACGAGCAGTACTTC. It codes for CASRPWSGSYEQYF.